The clone carrying this T cell receptor beta chain is a singleton in its sample. All enrollees were roughly 18 to 89 years old and from under 25 US areas. The sample comes from a study of blood T cell repertoires in COVID-19. Using immunoSEQ multiplex PCR, the repertoire was profiled, and TCRdb retains in-frame clones only, with some absent. The sample carries 140,000 or so clones, roughly 80% recorded once. The CDR3 covers 17 residues. Germline V CDR1 and CDR2: SGHVS, FQNEAQ. V was pared by 1 base and J by 6 bases, with 8 bases of the junction left unmatched. The chain employs TRBV7-8 and TRBJ2-5; the match to TRBD2 covers 13 bases. Sequences were obtained from PBMCs or T cells enriched from blood (not recorded which). The TCR originated in a man aged 50 to 59 who had recovered from COVID-19. The CDR3 DNA sequence: TGTGCCAGCAGCTTAGAGCCCCGACTAGCGGGGGGACAGACCCAGTACTTC. Its protein product is CASSLEPRLAGGQTQYF.